These 7 T cell receptor beta chains were sequenced from one sample in a study of blood T cell repertoires in COVID-19. The method was immunoSEQ multiplex PCR; TCRdb's version includes in-frame clones alone and lacks a portion of them. The data contain some 220,000 clones, approximately 87% of them singletons. Sequencing input: PBMCs or T cells enriched from blood (not recorded which). The receptor set was obtained from a woman aged 45-60 years in a cohort exposed to, infected with or recovered from COVID-19 (not recorded which).

J is TRBJ2-5 and V is TRBV6-5; D gene ambiguous. V lost 0 bases to trimming and J lost 2 bases, with 7 bases between them. Germline V lookup: CDR1 MNHEY, CDR2 SVGAGI. The CDR3 is 14 amino acids. CDR3 amino acids: CASSYSGIQETQYF. CDR3 DNA sequence: TGTGCCAGCAGTTACTCGGGCATACAAGAGACCCAGTACTTC.

The count of this clone is one. This chain uses TRBV3-1 (or the pseudogene TRBV3-2) with TRBJ2-7; TRBD1 might be the D (6 bases). V lost 0 bases to trimming and J lost 3 bases, with 9 bases between them. The CDR3 has 14 amino acids. Per germline, CDR1 LGHDT and CDR2 YNNKEL (reference sequence). DNA of the CDR3: TGTGCCAGCAGCCAAGATGACAGGTACTACGAGCAGTACTTC. It specifies CASSQDDRYYEQYF.

The J gene is TRBJ2-7, the V gene TRBV7-8, with D possibly matching TRBD1 (5 bases). V lost 5 bases to trimming and J lost 0 bases, with 8 bases between them. CDR1 SGHVS and CDR2 FQNEAQ come from the germline V gene. The CDR3 is 13 amino acids. The chain's CDR3 is CASSLDSSYEQYF. In DNA form, the CDR3 reads TGTGCCAGCAGCCTCGACAGCTCCTACGAGCAGTACTTC.

The chain uses TRBV7-2 and TRBJ1-2, with TRBD1 matching over 12 bases. With V trimmed by 5 bases and J by 6 bases, 4 bases remained unmatched. The CDR3 is 14 amino acids. Germline V gene lookup returns CDR1 SGHTA and CDR2 FQGNSA. CDR3 nucleotides: TGTGCCAGCAGCCCAGGGACAGGGGGCAATGGCTACACCTTC. It specifies CASSPGTGGNGYTF. Using reference TRBV7-2 and TRBJ1-2 for the parts outside the CDR3, the full variable domain is GAGVSQSPSNKVTEKGKDVELRCDPISGHTALYWYRQSLGQGLEFLIYFQGNSAPDKSGLPSDRFSAERTGGSVSTLTIQRTQQEDSAVYLCASSPGTGGNGYTFGSGTRLTVV.

The chain couples TRBV30 to TRBJ1-5; D not certain. V was pared by 6 bases and J by 7 bases, with 16 bases between. CDR1 is GTSNPN, CDR2 SVGIG, per germline (reference sequence). CDR3 length equals 13 residues. The CDR3 nucleotides are TGTGCCTGCACTCGGGGAGTAGGACAGCCCCAGCATTTT. The encoded protein is CACTRGVGQPQHF.

CDR3 residues: CASSPQSGGADYTF. CDR3 nucleotides: TGTGCCAGCTCACCACAGTCTGGGGGCGCGGACTACACCTTC. This chain connects TRBV18 to TRBJ1-2; perhaps TRBD1 as D (6 bases). The V gene lost 1 base and the J gene lost 10 bases, with 16 bases spanning the gap. Germline V gene data show CDR1 as KGHSH and CDR2 as LQKENI. CDR3 size: 14 residues.

The gene calls are TRBV7-9 and TRBJ1-1; D gene uncertain. Germline CDR1 reads SEHNR; CDR2 reads FQNEAQ (reference sequence). The CDR3 loop spans 13 amino acids. The V and J ends lost 5 bases and 6 bases respectively, with 13 bases between them. CDR3 sequence reads: CASSRGQYPEAFF. The CDR3 DNA reads as TGTGCCAGCAGCCGTGGGCAGTATCCTGAAGCTTTCTTT.